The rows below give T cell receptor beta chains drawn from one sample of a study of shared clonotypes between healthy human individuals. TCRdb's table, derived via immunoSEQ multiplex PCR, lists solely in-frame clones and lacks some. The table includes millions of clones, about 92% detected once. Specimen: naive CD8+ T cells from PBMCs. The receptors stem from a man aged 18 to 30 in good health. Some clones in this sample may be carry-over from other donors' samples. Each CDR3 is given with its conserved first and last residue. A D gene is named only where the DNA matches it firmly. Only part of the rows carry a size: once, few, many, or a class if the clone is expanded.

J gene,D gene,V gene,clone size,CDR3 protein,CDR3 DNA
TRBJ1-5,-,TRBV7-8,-,CASSLGAGAKFSNQPQHF,TGTGCCAGCAGCTTAGGGGCAGGGGCCAAATTTAGCAATCAGCCCCAGCATTTT
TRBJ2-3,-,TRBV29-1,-,CSVEGTSEADTQYF,TGCAGCGTTGAAGGGACCTCTGAGGCAGATACGCAGTATTTT
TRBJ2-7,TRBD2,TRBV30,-,CAWTWPSGIPEQYF,TGTGCCTGGACTTGGCCTAGCGGGATTCCTGAGCAGTACTTC
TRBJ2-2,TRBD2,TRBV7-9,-,CASSLGLAGVRDTGELFF,TGTGCCAGCAGCCTAGGACTAGCGGGAGTCCGCGACACCGGGGAGCTGTTTTTT
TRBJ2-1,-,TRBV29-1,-,CSATYSSSYNEQFF,TGCAGCGCCACTTACAGTAGCTCCTACAATGAGCAGTTCTTC
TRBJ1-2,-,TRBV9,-,CASSLGGGGYTF,TGTGCCAGCAGCTTAGGGGGAGGTGGCTACACCTTC
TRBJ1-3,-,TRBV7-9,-,CASSPPRGPGNTIYF,TGTGCCAGCAGCCCCCCCCGGGGGCCTGGAAACACCATATATTTT
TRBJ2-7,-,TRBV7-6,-,CASSFGSNYEQYF,TGTGCCAGCAGCTTTGGGTCGAACTACGAGCAGTACTTC
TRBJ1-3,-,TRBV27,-,CASSADSRGNTIYF,TGTGCCAGCAGTGCGGACAGCCGTGGAAACACCATATATTTT
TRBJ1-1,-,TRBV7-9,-,CASSLDYMGGPTEAFF,TGTGCCAGCAGCTTAGATTACATGGGCGGGCCCACCGAAGCTTTCTTT
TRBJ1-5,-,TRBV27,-,CASMKTAYNQPQHF,TGTGCCAGCATGAAGACAGCCTACAATCAGCCCCAGCATTTT
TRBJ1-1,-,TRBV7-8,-,CASSLSSSEEAFF,TGTGCCAGCAGCTTATCTAGTTCCGAAGAAGCTTTCTTT
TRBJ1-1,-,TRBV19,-,CASSGVGWTEAFF,TGTGCCAGTAGTGGGGTAGGGTGGACTGAAGCTTTCTTT
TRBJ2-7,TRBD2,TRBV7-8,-,CASSLGGLAEIYEQYF,TGTGCCAGCAGCTTAGGGGGACTAGCGGAGATCTACGAGCAGTACTTC
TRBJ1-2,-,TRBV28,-,CASSGQPDVGYGYTF,TGTGCCAGCAGTGGACAGCCTGACGTAGGCTATGGCTACACCTTC
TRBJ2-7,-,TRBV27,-,CASSLVGSSYEQYF,TGTGCCAGCAGTTTAGTAGGAAGCTCCTACGAGCAGTACTTC
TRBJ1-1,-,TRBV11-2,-,CASSLAPGALTEAFF,TGTGCCAGCAGCTTAGCACCGGGGGCCCTCACTGAAGCTTTCTTT
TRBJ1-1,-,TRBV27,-,CASSFWGTEAFF,TGTGCCAGCAGTTTCTGGGGGACTGAAGCTTTCTTT
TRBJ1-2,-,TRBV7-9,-,CASSLEPRDEYGYTF,TGTGCCAGCAGCTTAGAACCCAGGGACGAATATGGCTACACCTTC
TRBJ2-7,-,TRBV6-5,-,CASSYTASAYEQYF,TGTGCCAGCAGTTACACGGCCAGCGCTTACGAGCAGTACTTC
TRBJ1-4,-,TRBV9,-,CASSVEVRDEKLFF,TGTGCCAGCAGCGTAGAGGTTAGGGATGAAAAACTGTTTTTT
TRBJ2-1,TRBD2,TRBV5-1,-,CASSLYGRELDEQFF,TGCGCCAGCAGCTTGTACGGGCGGGAGCTGGATGAGCAGTTCTTC
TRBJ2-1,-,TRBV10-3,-,CAISDSYNEQFF,TGTGCCATCAGTGACTCCTACAATGAGCAGTTCTTC
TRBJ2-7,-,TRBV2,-,CASSAGGGGEQYF,TGTGCCAGCAGCGCAGGAGGGGGAGGCGAGCAGTACTTC
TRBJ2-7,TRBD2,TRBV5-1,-,CASSWGERESSNYEQYF,TGCGCCAGCAGCTGGGGGGAGCGGGAGAGCTCTAACTACGAGCAGTACTTC
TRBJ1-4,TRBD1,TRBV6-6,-,CASSYQPGQGGEKLFF,TGTGCCAGCAGTTACCAACCGGGACAGGGAGGGGAAAAACTGTTTTTT
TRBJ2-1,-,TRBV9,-,CASSVPTGPIGDEQFF,TGTGCCAGCAGCGTCCCAACCGGGCCGATCGGAGATGAGCAGTTCTTC
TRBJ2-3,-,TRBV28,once,CASSSQRSADTQYF,TGTGCCAGCAGTTCCCAGCGGTCGGCCGATACGCAGTATTTT